Below, one TCR beta chain is given with its context. There is no known antigen for this receptor. No clone much larger than this one lies a single base away; base qualities are absent. CD8 naive samples were CD45RO-negative cells positively selected for CCR7, giving a CD45RA+CCR7+ population that excluded TemRA cells. The donors were healthy, HIV-negative adults who had no recently reported acute infections or vaccinations. Every donor was a Caucasian adult residing in Nashville, Tennessee, USA. Blood was obtained by leukapheresis, after which PBMCs were separated by Ficoll-Histopaque density gradient centrifugation and cryopreserved in liquid nitrogen vapor phase. Purity and quantity of every magnetically sorted T cell population were checked by analytical flow cytometry. Genomic DNA was isolated from every sorted fraction and measured by UV absorbance on a Nanodrop 2000c. This entry comes from a study of shared clonotypes between healthy human individuals (dated by TCRdb to 2018 to 2021). Regarding the complete study: A couple of women and three men aged 18 to 49 years were included in the cohort. For each donor, CD4 naive and CD4 memory were each given three plates, CD8 naive was given two plates, and CD8 memory was given one plate. To estimate repertoire size and how much clonotypes are shared between individuals, the study performed deep sequencing of blood TCR repertoires from roughly five healthy adults. Different laboratories and diverse techniques were used to prepare libraries and sequence TCR repertoires, to increase sequencing depth and limit assay-specific biases. Leukapheresis yielded between about 0.8 and 9.5 billion PBMCs per donor. Here is what the overall study found, with its caveats: Pairwise subsampling indicated that sequencing depth was expected to affect the degree of clonotype sharing among donors. Only blood was sampled, and tissue TCR repertoires likely differ from those in blood. Because the study included only a small number of donors, the genetic and exposure-history diversity represented was limited. Incomplete sequencing was indicated by rarefaction of sorted-subset datasets, despite the large sequencing depth. Clonotypes shared by all four sorted-subset donors showed higher generation probabilities than non-shared clonotypes. Naive subsets generally had larger estimated clonotype richness than memory subsets. Across several donors, approximately 5% of naive CD4, around 3.3% of naive CD8, under 2.5% of memory CD4, and approximately 0.4% of memory CD8 clonotypes were shared.

TCR CDR3 regions were amplified from genomic DNA by multiplex PCR using the deep immunoSEQ assay. Extracted genomic DNA from each cell subset was distributed evenly across all wells of several immunoSEQ 96-well plates, and each plate was treated as a replicate. For sorted subsets, approximately 190 ng of genomic DNA, equivalent to roughly 30,000 T cell genomes, went into each replicate PCR. Purified libraries were measured with a Qubit 3.0 fluorometer, size-checked on a Bioanalyzer 2100, and measured again with the KAPA Library Quantification kit. A separate single-read 150-cycle Illumina NextSeq 550 flow cell was used to sequence each immunoSEQ 96-well plate. Processing in the source paper ran as follows. Because the immunoSEQ output included only junctional sequences and no quality scores, the filtering could not be the same as the filtering used for full-length reads. To assign V/J genes and CDR3, sequences were annotated against IMGT germline references using PyIR, a Python wrapper for IgBLAST v1.9. Reads were filtered out if the reads had weak V/J assignments (E-value above 1e-6), no CDR3, stop codons, out-of-frame junctions, or ambiguous translated residues. V3J clonotypes were defined as sequences sharing the same inferred V gene, J gene, and CDR3 amino acid sequence. Percentage overlap between repertoires was computed as shared unique clonotypes divided by the size of the smaller repertoire. Repertoire richness was assessed with RTK rarefaction, the Chao1 estimator, and Recon v2.1 estimates of unobserved clonotypes. For all TCRbeta clonotypes obtained by the gDNA method from several donors, generation probabilities were computed with OLGA. TCRdb stores this immuneACCESS table with in-frame sequences only. Part of the clones is absent; in the studies checked, under half of the shortfall reflects unresolved V genes, and no reason is known for the rest. That table supplies the V and J calls and clone size; D and trimming were determined from the DNA. This sample comprises hundreds of thousands of clones, 95% to 96% of them detected only once. Together, the top ten hold roughly 0.12% of the sample.

Clipping removes 4 bases from V and 7 bases from J, with 6 as the unmatched junction base count. From its cysteine to its phenylalanine, the CDR3 spans 14 amino acids. Here the CDR3 DNA is all that survives: 42 bases in frame from base 1. The germline V gene yields SGDLS for CDR1 and YYNGEE for CDR2. The clonotype comes from a woman aged 25-40 years in good health. The source material was naive CD8+ T cells sorted from blood. What this sample's cell subset or site label stands for: CD45RA+CCR7+. Rearrangement joined TRBV9 to TRBJ2-1; the junction holds 9 bases that match TRBD1. The CDR3 protein sequence reads: CASSSYRGLNEQFF. The sequenced DNA is TGTGCCAGCAGCTCCTACAGGGGGCTTAATGAGCAGTTCTTC.